This T cell receptor (beta chain) was sequenced during a study of blood T cell repertoires in COVID-19 (dated by TCRdb to 2020 to 2021). Turning to the overall study: Samples from collaborators originated in the United States, Italy and Spain and spanned both the acute and convalescent phases of COVID-19. The dataset comprised deeply sampled blood TCRbeta repertoires from subjects exposed to, actively infected with, or recovered from COVID-19. A de-identified subject ID, COVID-19 status, age in years and sex were almost always included in the sample metadata. Where HLA class I and class II types were available, the types were taken from metadata supplied by the sample provider, not from assay-based typing. The material from the prospective study consisted of cDNA or gDNA derived from T cells, B-cell-depleted T cells, or PBMCs. The samples were drawn from two sources: the first 160 participants of the ongoing ImmuneRACE study, and fewer than 1,500 subjects contributed by 6 global collaborators. The repertoires were made available in a free public database intended to serve as a resource for research on the immune response to SARS-CoV-2. Broader findings and caveats from the paper: The amount of clinical and demographic metadata varied by source and participant and was provided uncurated.

In the case of this clone: Its cognate antigen has yet to be identified. The input lacks base qualities; no much larger clone sits a single base away.

Per the germline V gene, SGHVS is the CDR1 and FNYEAQ is the CDR2. V is trimmed back by 5 bases and J by 2 bases, and the junction contains 14 bases that no gene match accounts for. Inclusive of the bounding cysteine and phenylalanine, the CDR3 is 18 residues long. Only CDR3 DNA remains: 54 bases, in frame from the first base. The immunoSEQ Assay, a bias-controlled multiplex PCR, was used to amplify TCRbeta CDR3 regions from genomic DNA. As for how the authors treated the data: The number of nucleated cells in each sample was estimated by amplification of reference gene primers within the assay. To quantify the absolute abundance of each unique TCRbeta CDR3 rearrangement, sequence reads were collapsed and filtered. For each sample, productive Simpson clonality was calculated by taking the square root of Simpson's diversity index across productive rearrangements. The source is immuneACCESS, and TCRdb retained only in-frame sequences with V and J called. Part of the clones is not carried over; for the studies checked, unresolved V genes explain less than half of this, and the remainder is unexplained. V and J calls and clone size are copied from that table; D and trimming were computed from the DNA. The sample profile shows roughly 300,000 clones; roughly 90% of them were found once. The top ten clones comprise approximately 1.2% of the sample.

Participants in the prospective study were aged roughly 18 to 100 years, lived in 20 to 30 United States geographic areas, and enrolled through a virtual design. In the prospective study, participants were assigned to cohorts based on the clinical history participants reported in a screening survey and a study questionnaire. Recovered participants in ImmuneRACE Cohort 3 were defined as having two consecutive negative NP/OP PCR tests, clearance from a healthcare professional, or resolution of symptoms. In the prospective study, whole blood, serum and a nasopharyngeal or oropharyngeal swab were collected from each participant by mobile phlebotomists. Over an approximately 2-month period, participants in the prospective study had the option of providing additional blood draws and questionnaires. Prospective study blood samples were shipped either frozen or at room temperature before DNA extraction.

The rearranged segments are TRBV7-6 and TRBJ2-2; 7 nucleotides in the junction match TRBD1. Material for sequencing was PBMCs or T cells enriched from blood (not recorded which). The TCR was taken from a woman in her 30s who had recovered from COVID-19. The CDR3 is CASSTRTGRTSNTGELFF. The nucleotide sequence reads TGTGCCAGCAGCACCCGGACAGGCCGTACCAGTAACACCGGGGAGCTGTTTTTT.